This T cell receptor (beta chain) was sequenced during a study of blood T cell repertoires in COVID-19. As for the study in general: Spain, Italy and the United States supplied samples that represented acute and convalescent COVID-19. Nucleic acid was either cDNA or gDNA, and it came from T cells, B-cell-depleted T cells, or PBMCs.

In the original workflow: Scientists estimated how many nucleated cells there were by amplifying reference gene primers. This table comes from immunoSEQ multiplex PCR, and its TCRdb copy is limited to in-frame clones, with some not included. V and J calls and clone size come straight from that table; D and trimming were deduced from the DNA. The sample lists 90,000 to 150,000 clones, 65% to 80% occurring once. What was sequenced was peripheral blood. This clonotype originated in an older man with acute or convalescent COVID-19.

The CDR3 sequence is CASSSYTDTQYF. The CDR3 DNA follows: TGTGCCAGCAGCTCCTACACAGATACGCAGTATTTT. The rearrangement uses TRBV7-2 and TRBJ2-3, with D unresolved. This CDR3 has 12 amino acids. Per the germline V gene, CDR1 is SGHTA and CDR2 is FQGNSA. Trimming cost V 4 bases and J 2 bases, with 4 bases left between them.